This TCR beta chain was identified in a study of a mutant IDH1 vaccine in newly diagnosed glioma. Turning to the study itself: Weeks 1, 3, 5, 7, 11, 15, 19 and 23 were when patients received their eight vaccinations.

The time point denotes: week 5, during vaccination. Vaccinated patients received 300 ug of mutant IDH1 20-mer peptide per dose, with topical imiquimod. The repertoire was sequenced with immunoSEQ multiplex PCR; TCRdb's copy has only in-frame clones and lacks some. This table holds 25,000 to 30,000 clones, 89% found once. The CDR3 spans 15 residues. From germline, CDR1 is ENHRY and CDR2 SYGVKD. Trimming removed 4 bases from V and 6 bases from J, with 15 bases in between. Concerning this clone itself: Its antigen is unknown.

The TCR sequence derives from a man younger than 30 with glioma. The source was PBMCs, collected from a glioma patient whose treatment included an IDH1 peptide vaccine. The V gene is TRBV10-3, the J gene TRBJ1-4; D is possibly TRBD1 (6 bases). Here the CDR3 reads CAISATGKGDEKLFF. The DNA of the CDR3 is TGTGCCATCAGTGCAACAGGGAAGGGGGATGAAAAACTGTTTTTT.